This TCR beta chain was documented in a study of T cells in Graves' hyperthyroidism and ophthalmopathy. Whole-study results and caveats: Also found in blood were most expanded thyroid clonotypes above 0.001.

V was trimmed by 2 bases and J by 2 bases, leaving 7 bases between them. Germline values: CDR1 DFQATT, CDR2 SNEGSKA (reference sequence). The CDR3 extends over 12 amino acids. Comments on this clonotype: The antigen is undetermined. A read error is possible here, since a much larger clone lies one base away.

Used for diagnoses were clinical symptoms, serum thyroxine and TRAb, thyroid ultrasound and orbital computed tomography. The TCR beta CDR3 regions underwent amplification using RNA transcripts as the source. Primed by the HTBI set, a first-round RT-PCR was run on the TCR CDR3. From the multiplex PCR reads, TCRdb called clonotypes with MiXCR, one entry per CDR3 protein. The sample carries roughly 570,000 distinct CDR3 sequences, around 46% recorded once. The clonotype originates from a woman aged 18-29 years with Graves' hyperthyroidism. Sequenced material: peripheral blood or thyroid tissue (not recorded which). This chain links TRBV20-1 with TRBJ2-7; D not resolved. The CDR3 spells CSARLGPYEQYF. CDR3 nucleotide sequence: TGCAGTGCTAGACTAGGACCCTACGAGCAGTACTTC.